The 23 T cell receptor beta chains listed next were all sequenced from one sample in a study of CD4 T cells in relation to SARS-CoV-2 and coronaviruses. Generated by immunoSEQ multiplex PCR, the TCRdb table keeps only in-frame clones and is missing some. The table lists approximately 25,000 clones, about three quarters of them singletons, with about a fifth in the top ten. The unexposed donors gave CD4+ T cells in about 2011-2019, prior to COVID-19. CD4+ T cells were isolated from the cells after about 11 days of culture. For these receptors, no antigen is known. Material: CD4+ T cells from PBMCs, cultured in vitro. All receptors come from a human donor in good health.

This clone was detected only a few times. The V call is TRBV10-3, the J call TRBJ2-7, with a possible D match to TRBD1 (5 bases). CDR1 is ENHRY and CDR2 is SYGVKD in the germline V gene. V shed 8 bases and J shed 3 bases, with 14 bases lying between them. The CDR3 spans 13 residues. CDR3 loop: CAIAPRANYEQYF. CDR3 DNA sequence: TGTGCCATCGCCCCCAGGGCTAACTACGAGCAGTACTTC.

V usage is TRBV19 and J usage is TRBJ1-1; possible D gene TRBD1, 5 bases. CDR3 length: 12 amino acids. In germline, CDR1 is LNHDA, CDR2 SQIVND (reference sequence). Trimming cost V 6 bases and J 11 bases, with 16 bases left between them. CDR3 coding DNA: TGTGCCAGTAGCACAGGAGGGTTCGAGGCTTTCTTT. It encodes CASSTGGFEAFF.

The genes are TRBV7-2 and TRBJ2-3; 9 bases fit TRBD2. This CDR3 is built from 16 residues. The germline V gene encodes CDR1 SGHTA and CDR2 FQGNSA. V shed 5 bases and J 3 bases; nucleotides not matched to a gene: 9. The CDR3, as DNA: TGTGCCAGCAGCCCGGCGGGAGGGCCCTCTACAGATACGCAGTATTTT. It yields the protein CASSPAGGPSTDTQYF.

This clone was seen a handful of times. The chain is built from TRBV12-3 or TRBV12-4 and TRBJ1-6; D is perhaps TRBD1 (5 bases). The CDR3 contains 13 residues. The V end was cut by 7 bases, the J end by 9 bases, with 13 bases between. CDR3 loop: CASKAGIGSPLHF. The CDR3 DNA sequence: TGTGCCAGCAAGGCAGGGATTGGTTCACCCCTCCACTTT.

The chain couples TRBV6-5 to TRBJ2-7; D uncertain. The V and J ends lost 5 bases and 3 bases respectively, with 17 bases between them. The CDR3 is 15 residues long. The germline CDR1 and CDR2 sequences are MNHEY and SVGAGI. The CDR3 nucleotides are TGTGCCAGCAGTCCGACGACTTCACCAGGCTACGAGCAGTACTTC. Translation gives CASSPTTSPGYEQYF.

The chain uses TRBV19 and TRBJ2-5, with 10 bases matching TRBD1. V shed 3 bases, J shed 4 bases, and the junction held 5 bases outside the gene matches. Germline CDR1 reads LNHDA; CDR2 reads SQIVND (reference sequence). The CDR3 contains 15 residues. The CDR3 coding sequence is TGTGCCAGTAGTATTTGGGACAGGGGTTCAGAGACCCAGTACTTC. Translated: CASSIWDRGSETQYF.

V gene TRBV18 combines with J gene TRBJ1-6; D remains unclear. V lost 2 bases, J lost 7 bases, and 15 bases lay in between. The CDR3 covers 16 residues. Germline lookup yields CDR1 KGHSH and CDR2 LQKENI. The CDR3 spells CASSPNEKGWNSPLHF. CDR3 in DNA: TGTGCCAGCTCACCAAACGAAAAGGGTTGGAATTCACCCCTCCACTTT.

V usage is TRBV5-8 and J usage is TRBJ2-7; D is possibly TRBD2 (6 bases). V gave up 5 bases and J gave up 2 bases, with 14 bases separating them. The CDR3 has 14 residues. Germline V CDR1 and CDR2: SGHTS, YDEGEE. Here the CDR3 reads CASSPWRGPYEQYF. CDR3 bases: TGTGCCAGCAGTCCTTGGCGGGGTCCCTACGAGCAGTACTTC.

The chain links TRBV7-2 to TRBJ1-2; D gene unclear. V lost 4 bases and J lost 8, with 23 bases in between. Germline CDR1 is SGHTA and CDR2 is FQGNSA. The CDR3 runs to 16 residues. The CDR3 spells CASSSSSYTGMRGYTF. The CDR3 bases are TGTGCCAGCAGCTCCTCCTCTTACACCGGCATGCGGGGCTACACCTTC.

The rearrangement uses TRBV5-1 and TRBJ2-2, with D possibly being TRBD2 (5 bases). V lost 0 bases, J lost 1 base, and 10 bases lay in between. The CDR3 has 16 amino acids. CDR1 and CDR2 (germline): SGHRS, YFSETQ. DNA of the CDR3: TGCGCCAGCAGCTTGGTGGCGGGCCGGAACACCGGGGAGCTGTTTTTT. This encodes CASSLVAGRNTGELFF.

The chain has TRBV5-6 and TRBJ1-1; unclear D gene. The CDR3 runs 11 residues. The ends were cut back, 2 bases at V and 6 bases at J, with 5 bases in the middle. Germline CDR1 SGHDT, CDR2 YYEEEE. The DNA for the CDR3 is TGTGCCAGCAGCTTCGGGCCTGAAGCTTTCTTT. Encoded protein: CASSFGPEAFF. The whole variable domain, remainder taken from reference TRBV5-6 and TRBJ1-1, is DAGVTQSPTHLIKTRGQQVTLRCSPKSGHDTVSWYQQALGQGPQFIFQYYEEEERQRGNFPDRFSGHQFPNYSSELNVNALLLGDSALYLCASSFGPEAFFGQGTRLTVV.

This clone came up a few times. The chain is built from TRBV4-3 and TRBJ1-2; no reliable D call. The CDR3 totals 13 residues. V shed 4 bases and J shed 11 bases, with 17 bases lying between them. Germline-derived CDR1 and CDR2 are LGHNA and YSLEER. The DNA for the CDR3 is TGCGCCAGCAGCCCCCAGAGGGATGGATTTTACACCTTC. It specifies CASSPQRDGFYTF.

The chain uses TRBV7-2 and TRBJ2-7; TRBD1 matches 7 bases. This CDR3 contains 14 residues. Germline CDR1 SGHTA, CDR2 FQGNSA. Trimming cost V 4 bases and J 2 bases; bases outside gene matches: 5. CDR3 sequence (DNA): TGTGCCAGCAGCTCCGGACAGGAAACCTACGAGCAGTACTTC. It yields the protein CASSSGQETYEQYF.

This chain connects TRBV5-1 to TRBJ2-3; D gene uncertain. V gave up 0 bases and J gave up 2 bases, with 10 bases separating them. The CDR3 has 15 residues. Germline V CDR1 and CDR2: SGHRS, YFSETQ. In nucleotides, the CDR3 is TGCGCCAGCAGCTTGGCTAACTTGATCACAGATACGCAGTATTTT. It is translated as CASSLANLITDTQYF.

This clone has just a few counts. This chain uses TRBV18 with TRBJ2-5, with D perhaps matching TRBD1 or TRBD2 (5 bases each). The CDR3 is 15 residues long. V was shortened by 2 bases and J by 3 bases, with 13 bases between the two germline ends. CDR1 is KGHSH, CDR2 LQKENI, per germline. The CDR3 nucleotides are TGTGCCAGCTCACCAGGGGGTGGGCGGAAAGAGACCCAGTACTTC. This translates into CASSPGGGRKETQYF. The full variable domain, its missing parts supplied by reference TRBV18 and TRBJ2-5, is NAGVMQNPRHLVRRRGQEARLRCSPMKGHSHVYWYRQLPEEGLKFMVYLQKENIIDESGMPKERFSAEFPKEGPSILRIQQVVRGDSAAYFCASSPGGGRKETQYFGPGTRLLVL.

CDR3 sequence (DNA): TGTGCCAGCAGCTTAGGTGGGGGGGCCAACGTCCTGACTTTC. As protein: CASSLGGGANVLTF. The chain is built from TRBV7-2 and TRBJ2-6; D is unclear. The V end lost 1 base, the J end lost 4 bases, and 5 bases lay between the germline ends. There are 14 residues in the CDR3. CDR1 SGHTA and CDR2 FQGNSA come from the germline V gene. Variable domain in full (rest from reference TRBV7-2 and TRBJ2-6): GAGVSQSPSNKVTEKGKDVELRCDPISGHTALYWYRQSLGQGLEFLIYFQGNSAPDKSGLPSDRFSAERTGGSVSTLTIQRTQQEDSAVYLCASSLGGGANVLTFGAGSRLTVL.

The chain combines TRBV5-1 with TRBJ1-2, with 7 bases aligning to TRBD1. The CDR3 consists of 13 residues. V lost 4 bases and J lost 9; bases outside the gene matches: 9. The V gene's germline CDR1 is SGHRS and CDR2 YFSETQ. In DNA form, the CDR3 reads TGCGCCAGCAGCCGCCGGACAGGCTTGAGCTACACCTTC. It encodes CASSRRTGLSYTF.

CDR3 region: CASSSLENTEAFF. The CDR3 nucleotides read TGTGCCAGCAGCTCCCTAGAGAACACTGAAGCTTTCTTT. The V gene is TRBV7-8, the J gene TRBJ1-1; D gene ambiguous. The germline gives CDR1 SGHVS, CDR2 FQNEAQ. This CDR3 contains 13 residues. With 4 bases removed from V and 1 base from J, the gap between germline ends came to 7 bases. The full variable domain, completed using reference TRBV7-8 and TRBJ1-1, is GAGVSQSPRYKVAKRGQDVALRCDPISGHVSLFWYQQALGQGPEFLTYFQNEAQLDKSGLPSDRFFAERPEGSVSTLKIQRTQQEDSAVYLCASSSLENTEAFFGQGTRLTVV.

V and J are TRBV7-2 and TRBJ2-3, with 9 bases aligning to TRBD2. Germline CDR1 reads SGHTA; CDR2 reads FQGNSA. There are 17 residues in the CDR3. The J segment lost 3 bases and the V segment lost 2 bases, leaving 9 bases of the junction unmatched. The CDR3 here is CASSLMVAGVRTDTQYF. CDR3 DNA sequence: TGTGCCAGCAGCTTAATGGTAGCGGGAGTTAGGACAGATACGCAGTATTTT.

CDR3: CASSLSVLGDTEAFF. As DNA, the CDR3 is TGCGCCAGCAGCTTGAGTGTCCTGGGAGACACTGAAGCTTTCTTT. The chain links TRBV5-1 to TRBJ1-1; no firm D call. With 1 base removed from V and 3 bases from J, the gap between germline ends came to 13 bases. The germline gives CDR1 SGHRS, CDR2 YFSETQ. This CDR3 has 15 residues.

The CDR3 protein is CASSYRTGLYNEQFF. Written as DNA, the CDR3 is TGCGCCAGCAGCTACCGGACAGGGCTGTACAATGAGCAGTTCTTC. This chain uses TRBV5-1 with TRBJ2-1; 8 bases map to TRBD1. Trimming at V came to 3 bases and at J to 4 bases, leaving 6 bases not matched to a gene. Germline CDR1 and CDR2: SGHRS and YFSETQ. The CDR3 loop spans 15 amino acids.

The chain couples TRBV6-2 or TRBV6-3 to TRBJ1-2, with D perhaps TRBD1 (6 bases). V was clipped by 6 bases and J by 2 bases, with 19 bases between them. Germline lookup yields CDR1 MNHEY and CDR2 SVGEGT. The CDR3 loop spans 16 amino acids. CDR3: CASSLPSQGGNYGYTF. The CDR3 DNA reads as TGTGCCAGCAGCCTTCCCTCACAGGGTGGGAACTATGGCTACACCTTC.

This chain joins TRBV5-1 and TRBJ2-1; 7 bases align to TRBD2. V lost 6 bases and J lost 0; bases outside the gene matches: 9. Germline-derived CDR1 and CDR2 are SGHRS and YFSETQ. The CDR3 has 16 amino acids. CDR3 in amino acids: CASTLSGGSSYNEQFF. CDR3 in DNA: TGCGCCAGCACCCTTTCCGGCGGGAGCTCCTACAATGAGCAGTTCTTC.